The rows below give T cell receptor beta chains drawn from one sample of a study of human T cells and chemical hapten exposure. One entry per CDR3 protein results from TCRdb running MiXCR on the RACE reads. The sample includes 300,000 to 350,000 distinct CDR3 sequences, around 7% of them seen just once. Sample: whole blood, taken in connection with sensitization to the hapten diphenylcyclopropenone (DPC). These receptors all stem from a young woman with alopecia areata. Some clones in this sample may be carry-over from other donors' samples. The CDR3 runs from the conserved cysteine through the conserved F or W. The order of the fields is J gene, V gene, D gene, clone size, CDR3 DNA, CDR3 protein. D genes are given only for firm matches. The size entry is marked missing in some rows and otherwise reads once, few, many or a size class.

J gene: TRBJ1-1
V gene: TRBV2
D gene: TRBD1
clone size: few
CDR3 DNA: TGTGCCAGCAGCCGTCGGACAGGGCAAGTTGAAGCTTTCTTT
CDR3 protein: CASSRRTGQVEAFF

J gene: TRBJ2-3
V gene: TRBV29-1
D gene: -
clone size: few
CDR3 DNA: TGCAGCGTTGAGTCGACGAGCACAGATACGCAGTATTTT
CDR3 protein: CSVESTSTDTQYF

J gene: TRBJ2-1
V gene: TRBV7-2
D gene: -
clone size: many
CDR3 DNA: TGTGCCAGCAGCTTAGGACCCCTGGGGTCCAATGAGCAGTTCTTC
CDR3 protein: CASSLGPLGSNEQFF

J gene: TRBJ2-6
V gene: TRBV27
D gene: TRBD1
clone size: -
CDR3 DNA: TGTGCCAGCAGTTTACTTGGCCCATCGAAAGACAGGGAGCTTTCTGGGGCCAACGTCCTGACTTTC
CDR3 protein: CASSLLGPSKDRELSGANVLTF

J gene: TRBJ1-1
V gene: TRBV29-1
D gene: -
clone size: many
CDR3 DNA: TGCAGCGTTGTAAGGGTAGACACTGAAGCTTTCTTT
CDR3 protein: CSVVRVDTEAFF

J gene: TRBJ2-6
V gene: TRBV27
D gene: TRBD1
clone size: few
CDR3 DNA: TGTGCCAGCAGTCCCCCAGGGGACAGCCGATCTGGGGCCAACGTCCTGACTTTC
CDR3 protein: CASSPPGDSRSGANVLTF

J gene: TRBJ2-7
V gene: TRBV12-3/TRBV12-4
D gene: -
clone size: many
CDR3 DNA: TGTGCCAGCAGTTTTAGTGGGGCCCTCTCCTACGAGCAGTACTTC
CDR3 protein: CASSFSGALSYEQYF

J gene: TRBJ2-7
V gene: TRBV6-5
D gene: TRBD1
clone size: -
CDR3 DNA: TGTGCCAGCAGTCGGCGACAGGGGGCGGATGGGGAGCAGTACTTC
CDR3 protein: CASSRRQGADGEQYF

J gene: TRBJ2-3
V gene: TRBV18
D gene: TRBD1
clone size: -
CDR3 DNA: TGTGCCAGCTCCCCGTCGCCAGGGGGTTCAGATACGCAGTATTTT
CDR3 protein: CASSPSPGGSDTQYF

J gene: TRBJ2-3
V gene: TRBV7-2
D gene: -
clone size: -
CDR3 DNA: TGTGCCAGCGGCCCCCAGGGTTACACAGATACGCAGTATTTT
CDR3 protein: CASGPQGYTDTQYF

J gene: TRBJ2-1
V gene: TRBV5-1
D gene: TRBD1
clone size: few
CDR3 DNA: TGCGCCAGCAAGGTTATCCCGACAGGGGCAAATGAGCAGTTCTTC
CDR3 protein: CASKVIPTGANEQFF

J gene: TRBJ1-1
V gene: TRBV28
D gene: -
clone size: -
CDR3 DNA: TGTGCCAGCATCGTCAACACTGAAGCTTTCTTT
CDR3 protein: CASIVNTEAFF

J gene: TRBJ2-3
V gene: TRBV6-2/TRBV6-3
D gene: TRBD2
clone size: many
CDR3 DNA: TGTGCCAGCCGGGGGGTCAGCACAGATACGCAGTATTTT
CDR3 protein: CASRGVSTDTQYF

J gene: TRBJ2-1
V gene: TRBV28
D gene: -
clone size: many
CDR3 DNA: TGTGCCAGCACCGTCCCCCAGGGGTTAGATAGTTACAATGAGCAGTTCTTC
CDR3 protein: CASTVPQGLDSYNEQFF

J gene: TRBJ1-1
V gene: TRBV11-2
D gene: -
clone size: many
CDR3 DNA: TGTGCCAGCAGCTTTATGAAGTCGGCGGGGAACACTGAAGCTTTCTTT
CDR3 protein: CASSFMKSAGNTEAFF

J gene: TRBJ2-2
V gene: TRBV13
D gene: -
clone size: many
CDR3 DNA: TGTGCCAGCAGCTCCCCGACTAAGGGCACCGGGGAGCTGTTTTTT
CDR3 protein: CASSSPTKGTGELFF

J gene: TRBJ2-5
V gene: TRBV7-2
D gene: -
clone size: many
CDR3 DNA: TGTGCCAGCAGCTTCGTGGTCGACCCCCCCGGGGAGACCCAGTACTTC
CDR3 protein: CASSFVVDPPGETQYF